This T cell receptor (beta chain) was recorded in a study of shared clonotypes between healthy human individuals. At the level of the study: Used for every donor were three CD4 naive, three CD4 memory, two CD8 naive and one CD8 memory plate.

Terminally differentiated effector memory CD45RA+ cells were excluded from the naive CD8 cells, which were CD45RO-negative and positively selected for CCR7. The CDR3 spans 13 residues. The germline V gene encodes CDR1 SQVTM and CDR2 ANQGSEA. Notes on this clone: Its target is unknown.

Study-wide points: Clonotype sharing across several donors was observed for around 5% of naive CD4 clonotypes. Richness estimates generally favored naive over memory subsets.

Using immunoSEQ multiplex PCR, the repertoire was profiled, and TCRdb retains in-frame clones only, with some absent. The table lists approximately 600,000 clones, approximately 95% of them singletons. The chain employs TRBV29-1 and TRBJ2-5; D remains ambiguous. The J call may not be correct, given that the DNA end is closer to TRBJ2-7. The TCR originated in a woman aged 25 to 39 in good health. The sample comprised naive CD8+ T cells sorted from blood. This CDR3 is CSVEEGRSYEQYF. Here the CDR3 DNA reads TGCAGCGTTGAAGAGGGCAGATCCTACGAGCAGTACTTC.